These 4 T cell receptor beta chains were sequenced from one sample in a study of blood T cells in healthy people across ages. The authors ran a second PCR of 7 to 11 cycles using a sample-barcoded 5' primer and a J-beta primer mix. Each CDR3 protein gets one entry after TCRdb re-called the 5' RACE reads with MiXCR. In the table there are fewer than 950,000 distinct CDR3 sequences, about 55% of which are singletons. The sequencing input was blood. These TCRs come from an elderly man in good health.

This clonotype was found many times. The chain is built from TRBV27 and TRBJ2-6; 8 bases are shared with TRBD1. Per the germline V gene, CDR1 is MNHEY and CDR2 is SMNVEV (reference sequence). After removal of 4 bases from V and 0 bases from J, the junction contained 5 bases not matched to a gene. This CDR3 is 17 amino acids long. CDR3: CASSSRQGSSGANVLTF. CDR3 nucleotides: TGTGCCAGCAGTTCCCGACAGGGGAGCTCTGGGGCCAACGTCCTGACTTTC.

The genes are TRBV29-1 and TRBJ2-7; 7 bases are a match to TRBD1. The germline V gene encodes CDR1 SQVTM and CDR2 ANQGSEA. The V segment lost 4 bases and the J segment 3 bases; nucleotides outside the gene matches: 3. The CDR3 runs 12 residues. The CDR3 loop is CSVVGGGYEQYF. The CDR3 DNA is TGCAGCGTTGTAGGGGGCGGCTACGAGCAGTACTTC.

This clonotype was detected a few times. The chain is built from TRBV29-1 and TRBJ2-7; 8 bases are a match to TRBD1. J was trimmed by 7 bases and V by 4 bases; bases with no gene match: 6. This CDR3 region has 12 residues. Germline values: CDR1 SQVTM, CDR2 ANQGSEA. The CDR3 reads CSVGRGDREQYF. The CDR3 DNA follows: TGCAGCGTTGGACGCGGGGACAGGGAGCAGTACTTC.

CDR3 protein: CASSQDPPGYNEQFF. DNA of the CDR3: TGTGCCAGCAGCCAAGATCCTCCGGGATATAATGAGCAGTTCTTC. The chain has TRBV3-1 and TRBJ2-1; possibly TRBD2 for D (5 bases). V was trimmed by 0 bases and J by 7 bases, leaving 13 bases between them. Germline V gives CDR1 LGHDT, CDR2 YNNKEL (reference sequence). The CDR3 totals 15 residues.